These T cell receptor beta chains were read from a single sample in a study of T cells in Graves' hyperthyroidism and ophthalmopathy. TCRdb fed the multiplex PCR reads into MiXCR, producing one record per CDR3 protein. The sample lists some 770,000 distinct CDR3 sequences; roughly 17% were seen once. The sample taken for sequencing was blood. Receptors originate from a man younger than 30 with Graves' hyperthyroidism. CDR3s include the opening cysteine and the closing phenylalanine or tryptophan. The D gene is left open where the match is weak. Not all rows give a size; the values are once, few, many and, for expanded clones, a class.

V gene	D gene	clone size	J gene	CDR3 DNA	CDR3 protein
TRBV29-1	.	few	TRBJ2-3	TGCAGCGTTGAGGGGCCCACAGATACGCAGTATTTT	CSVEGPTDTQYF
TRBV27	.	many	TRBJ2-7	TGTGCCAGCAGTTTTAGTGGGCTCAACGAGCAGTACTTC	CASSFSGLNEQYF
TRBV5-8	.	.	TRBJ1-5	TGTGCCAGCGGCAAGGCCCCAGGCCAGCCCCAGCATTTT	CASGKAPGQPQHF
TRBV29-1	TRBD1	few	TRBJ2-7	TGCAGCGCCATCCTGGACAGGACCTCCTACGAGCAGTACTTC	CSAILDRTSYEQYF
TRBV18	.	few	TRBJ2-7	TGTGCCAGCTCACCACAGCAGGACTCCTACGAGCAGTACTTC	CASSPQQDSYEQYF
TRBV2	.	many	TRBJ2-1	TGTGCCAGCAGTGAATCCCCAGCGGTTAGCTCCTACAATGAGCAGTTCTTC	CASSESPAVSSYNEQFF
TRBV20-1	TRBD2	few	TRBJ2-5	TGCAGTGCTCTCCACCTGGCGGGGGAAGGTACCCAGTACTTC	CSALHLAGEGTQYF
TRBV24-1	TRBD1	.	TRBJ2-7	TGTGCCACCAGTGGGGGGACAGGGGGTATCTACGAGCAGTACTTC	CATSGGTGGIYEQYF
TRBV27	TRBD1	.	TRBJ1-2	TGTGCCAGCAGAACGGACAGGGGGTCCTATGGCTACACCTTC	CASRTDRGSYGYTF
TRBV11-2	.	many	TRBJ2-3	TGTGCCAGCAGCTTAGGACTTAATAGTTTAGATACGCAGTATTTT	CASSLGLNSLDTQYF
TRBV4-2	TRBD1	once	TRBJ2-1	TGTGCCAGCAGCCAAGATCGGGACAGGGCCTACAATGAGCAGTTCTTC	CASSQDRDRAYNEQFF
TRBV5-1	TRBD1	.	TRBJ2-7	TGCGCCAGCAGCGACCGACAGGGGGGCTACGAGCAGTACTTC	CASSDRQGGYEQYF
TRBV2	.	many	TRBJ2-3	TGTGCCAGCAGTGATGGTGTGACTACTACCACAGATACGCAGTATTTT	CASSDGVTTTTDTQYF
TRBV20-1	TRBD1	.	TRBJ2-7	TGCAGTGCTAGATCTCCCGGGACAGGGGACGAGCAGTACTTC	CSARSPGTGDEQYF
TRBV19	.	few	TRBJ2-7	TGTGCCAGTAGTTCTTCAGGGGGGCCCAACTACGAGCAGTACTTC	CASSSSGGPNYEQYF
TRBV27	.	many	TRBJ2-1	TGTGCCAGCAGTTTACCAAGCTCCTACAATGAGCAGTTCTTC	CASSLPSSYNEQFF
TRBV7-6	.	few	TRBJ2-1	TGTGCCAGCAGCCCCTCACGGGGAGCGGAGAATGAGCAGTTCTTC	CASSPSRGAENEQFF
TRBV4-1	.	.	TRBJ2-5	TGCGCCAGCAGCCAATTCGGACACCCAAAGACCCAGTACTTC	CASSQFGHPKTQYF
TRBV7-2	.	.	TRBJ1-5	TGTGCCAGCAGCGCCCGGACTAGCAATCAGCCCCAGCATTTT	CASSARTSNQPQHF
TRBV7-3	.	.	TRBJ1-2	TGTGCCAGCAGTCGATCTACGGGAAACTTGGTGAGGGGTGGCTACACCTTC	CASSRSTGNLVRGGYTF
TRBV28	.	many	TRBJ1-5	TGTGCCAGCAGCGGGGGTCAAGGGAACAATCAGCCCCAGCATTTT	CASSGGQGNNQPQHF
TRBV20-1	.	.	TRBJ2-5	TGCAGTACCAGGGGCCCCTGGGGAGAGACCCAGTACTTC	CSTRGPWGETQYF
TRBV12-3/TRBV12-4	.	.	TRBJ2-7	TGTGCCAGCAGTTTAACTAGAAGCCCGGACAAGGACGGCCGCTACGAGCAGTACTTC	CASSLTRSPDKDGRYEQYF
TRBV6-2/TRBV6-3	.	.	TRBJ1-1	TGTGCCAGCGGCGACAGCCAGACGTCGAACACTGAAGCTTTCTTT	CASGDSQTSNTEAFF
TRBV10-3	.	many	TRBJ2-2	TGTGCCATCCGATGGGATACGAACACCGGGGAGCTGTTTTTT	CAIRWDTNTGELFF
TRBV27	.	many	TRBJ2-1	TGTGCCAGCAGTTTAGTCTCCGATGGGGATGAGCAGTTCTTC	CASSLVSDGDEQFF
TRBV6-2/TRBV6-3	.	.	TRBJ2-7	TGTGCCAGCAGTCCCTCTTTAAGAACCTACGAGCAGTACTTC	CASSPSLRTYEQYF
TRBV2	.	.	TRBJ1-1	TGTGCCAGCAGTGAATTGGAGGGATTCACTGAAGCTTTCTTT	CASSELEGFTEAFF
TRBV10-3	.	.	TRBJ2-3	TGTGCCATCAGTGAACAGAGCACAGATACGCAGTATTTT	CAISEQSTDTQYF
TRBV2	TRBD2	.	TRBJ2-3	TGTGCCAGCAGTACAACCTCGACTAGCGGGCAAAGCACAGATACGCAGTATTTT	CASSTTSTSGQSTDTQYF
TRBV7-9	.	.	TRBJ1-1	TGTGCCAGCAGCCGAAAAGGTAGGAGGGGCACTGAAGCTTTCTTT	CASSRKGRRGTEAFF
TRBV19	.	.	TRBJ1-1	TGTGCCAGTAGTATTTGGGGGCGACGCACTGAAGCTTTCTTT	CASSIWGRRTEAFF
TRBV7-9	.	few	TRBJ2-3	TGTGCCAGCAGCTTAGCGAGCGGCCGAGGGTTAGCGCAGGATACGCAGTATTTT	CASSLASGRGLAQDTQYF
TRBV3-2	.	many	TRBJ2-1	TGTGCCAGCAGCCAAGAGGGACTAGCGGAGTGCTACAATGAGCAGTTCTTC	CASSQEGLAECYNEQFF
TRBV30	TRBD2	many	TRBJ2-1	TGTGCCTGGAGTGTGGCGACTAGCGGGACTAATGAGCAGTTCTTC	CAWSVATSGTNEQFF
TRBV10-2	.	many	TRBJ1-2	TGCGCCAGCAGACAACCCTCCCGGCGTCTGAGCTACACCTTC	CASRQPSRRLSYTF
TRBV7-9	.	once	TRBJ1-1	TGTGCCAGCAGCTTAGGGGAACTTGGAGCCAGCACTGAAGCTTTCTTT	CASSLGELGASTEAFF
TRBV20-1	TRBD1	many	TRBJ2-7	TGCAGTGCTTATCTCGCGGGACAGGGGGGCTACGAGCAGTACTTC	CSAYLAGQGGYEQYF
TRBV20-1	.	many	TRBJ2-7	TGCAGTGCTAGAAGGGACGCTTCCTACGAGCAGTACTTC	CSARRDASYEQYF
TRBV7-9	TRBD1	many	TRBJ1-1	TGTGCCAGCAGCCCCATCGGGACAGGGTATATCACTGAAGCTTTCTTT	CASSPIGTGYITEAFF
TRBV2	.	many	TRBJ2-4	TGTGCCAGCTTTCAAGGCTCGGTAAAAAACATTCAGTACTTC	CASFQGSVKNIQYF
TRBV18	.	many	TRBJ2-2	TGTGCCAGCTCACCTTCCGGCGGGATAACCGGGGAGCTGTTTTTT	CASSPSGGITGELFF
TRBV3-1	TRBD2	many	TRBJ2-3	TGTGCCAGCAGCTCTATCGGGCAGGGAGGGACAGATACGCAGTATTTT	CASSSIGQGGTDTQYF
TRBV5-1	TRBD1	many	TRBJ1-5	TGCGCCAGCAGCTTGGGGGACAGTAGCAATCAGCCCCAGCATTTT	CASSLGDSSNQPQHF
TRBV6-2/TRBV6-3	TRBD2	many	TRBJ2-7	TGTGCCATCAGACTAGCGGGAGGGTCCTACGAGCAGTACTTC	CAIRLAGGSYEQYF
TRBV29-1	TRBD1	few	TRBJ1-2	TGCAGCGTTGAAGATTCATGGGGACAGCCTCAATATGGCTACACCTTC	CSVEDSWGQPQYGYTF
TRBV12-3/TRBV12-4	.	once	TRBJ1-1	TGTGCCAGCCTGGAGGGGAACACTGAAGCTTTCTTT	CASLEGNTEAFF
TRBV7-8	TRBD2	.	TRBJ2-3	TGTGCCAGCAGCCCGCAAGCCGGGGGAGGGGGCACAGATACGCAGTATTTT	CASSPQAGGGGTDTQYF
TRBV4-2	.	many	TRBJ1-5	TGTGCCAGCAGCCAAGAGTTCGTGAATCAGCCCCAGCATTTT	CASSQEFVNQPQHF
TRBV4-2	.	few	TRBJ2-5	TGTGCCAGCAGCCAAGAGTATTTGGGTGTGGAGACCCAGTACTTC	CASSQEYLGVETQYF
TRBV4-1	TRBD2	.	TRBJ2-1	TGCGCCAGCAGCCAAGTGGGACTAGCGGGAGGGAACAAGTTCTTC	CASSQVGLAGGNKFF
TRBV11-3	.	.	TRBJ2-5	TGTGCCAGCAGCTACGGGGGCGCCGCAATGAAGTACTTC	CASSYGGAAMKYF
TRBV6-1	TRBD1	.	TRBJ1-1	TGTGCCAGCAGTACGGACAGGGGGACTGAAGCTTTCTTT	CASSTDRGTEAFF